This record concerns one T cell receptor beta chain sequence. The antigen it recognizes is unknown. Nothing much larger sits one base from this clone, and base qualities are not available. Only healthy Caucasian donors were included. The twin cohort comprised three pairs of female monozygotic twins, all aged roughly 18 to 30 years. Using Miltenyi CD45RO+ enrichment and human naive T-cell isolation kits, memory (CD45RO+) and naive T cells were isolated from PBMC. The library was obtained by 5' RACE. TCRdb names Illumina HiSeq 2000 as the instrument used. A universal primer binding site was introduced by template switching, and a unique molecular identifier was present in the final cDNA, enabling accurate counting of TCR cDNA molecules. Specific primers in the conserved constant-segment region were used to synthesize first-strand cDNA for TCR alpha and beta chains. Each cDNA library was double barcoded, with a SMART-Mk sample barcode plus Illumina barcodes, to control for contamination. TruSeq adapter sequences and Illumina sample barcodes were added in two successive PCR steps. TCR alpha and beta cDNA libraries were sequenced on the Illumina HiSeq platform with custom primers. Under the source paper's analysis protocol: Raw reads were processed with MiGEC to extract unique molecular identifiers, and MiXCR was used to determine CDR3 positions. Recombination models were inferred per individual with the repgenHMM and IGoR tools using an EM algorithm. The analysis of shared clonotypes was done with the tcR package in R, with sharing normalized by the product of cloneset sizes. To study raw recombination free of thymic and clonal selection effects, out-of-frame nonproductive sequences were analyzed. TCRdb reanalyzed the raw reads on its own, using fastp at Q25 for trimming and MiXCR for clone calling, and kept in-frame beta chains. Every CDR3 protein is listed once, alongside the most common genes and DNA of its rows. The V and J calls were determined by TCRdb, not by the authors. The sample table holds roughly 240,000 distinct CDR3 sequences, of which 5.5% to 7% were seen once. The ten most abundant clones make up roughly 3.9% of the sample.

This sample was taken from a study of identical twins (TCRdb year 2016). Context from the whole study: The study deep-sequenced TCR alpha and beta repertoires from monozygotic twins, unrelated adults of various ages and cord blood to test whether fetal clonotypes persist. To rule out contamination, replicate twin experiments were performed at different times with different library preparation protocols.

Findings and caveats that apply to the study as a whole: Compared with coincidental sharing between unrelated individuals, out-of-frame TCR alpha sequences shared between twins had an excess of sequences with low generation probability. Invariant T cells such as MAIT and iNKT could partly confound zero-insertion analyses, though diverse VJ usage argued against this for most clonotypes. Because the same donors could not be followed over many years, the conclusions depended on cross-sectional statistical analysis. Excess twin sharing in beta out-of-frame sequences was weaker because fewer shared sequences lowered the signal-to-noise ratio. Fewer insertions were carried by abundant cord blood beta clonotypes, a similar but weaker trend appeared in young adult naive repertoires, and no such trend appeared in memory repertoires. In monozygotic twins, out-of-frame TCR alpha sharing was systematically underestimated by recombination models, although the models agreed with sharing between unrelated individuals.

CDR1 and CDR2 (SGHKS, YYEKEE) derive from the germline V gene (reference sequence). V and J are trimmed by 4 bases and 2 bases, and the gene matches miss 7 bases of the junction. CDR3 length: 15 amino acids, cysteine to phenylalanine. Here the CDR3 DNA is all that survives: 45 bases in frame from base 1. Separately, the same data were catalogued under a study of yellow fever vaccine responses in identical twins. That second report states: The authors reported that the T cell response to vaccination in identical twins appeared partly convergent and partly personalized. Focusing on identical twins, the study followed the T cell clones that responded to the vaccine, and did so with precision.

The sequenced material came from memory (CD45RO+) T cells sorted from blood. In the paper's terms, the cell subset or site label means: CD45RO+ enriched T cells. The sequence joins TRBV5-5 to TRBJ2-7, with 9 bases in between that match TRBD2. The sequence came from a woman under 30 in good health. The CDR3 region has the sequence CASSPTSGQTYEQYF. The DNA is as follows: TGTGCCAGCAGCCCGACTAGCGGCCAAACCTACGAGCAGTACTTC.